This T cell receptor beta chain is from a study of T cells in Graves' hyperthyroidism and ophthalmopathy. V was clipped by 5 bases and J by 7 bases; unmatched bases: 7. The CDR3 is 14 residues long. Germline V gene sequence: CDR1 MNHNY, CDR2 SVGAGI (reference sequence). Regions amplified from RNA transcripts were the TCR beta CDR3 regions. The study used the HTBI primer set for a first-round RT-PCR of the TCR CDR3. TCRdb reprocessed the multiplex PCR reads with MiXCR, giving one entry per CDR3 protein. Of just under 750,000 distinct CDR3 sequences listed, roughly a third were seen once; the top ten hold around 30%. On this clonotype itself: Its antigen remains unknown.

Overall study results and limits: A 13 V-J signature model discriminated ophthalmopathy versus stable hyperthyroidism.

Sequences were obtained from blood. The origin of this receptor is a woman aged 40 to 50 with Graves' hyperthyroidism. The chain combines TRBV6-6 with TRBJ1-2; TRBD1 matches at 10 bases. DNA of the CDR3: TGTGCCAGCAGTCCCCGACAGGGGGCGGCTGGCTACACCTTC. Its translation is CASSPRQGAAGYTF.